There are many counts of the clone carrying this T cell receptor (beta chain). Its antigen remains unidentified. This sample is drawn from a study of T cells after yellow fever vaccination. Whole-study results and caveats: After the booster, 95% to 98% of CD4 and about nine tenths of CD8 primary-response clones were re-detected.

The V end lost 1 base, the J end lost 7 bases, and 17 bases lay between the germline ends. Germline V gene sequence: CDR1 SGHVS, CDR2 FNYEAQ. This CDR3 has 16 residues. TCRdb processed the 5' RACE reads anew with MiXCR; each CDR3 protein has one entry. Of some 250,000 distinct CDR3 sequences listed, about 3.5% are singletons. The sample consisted of PBMCs, taken 15 days after the yellow fever booster vaccination. This TCR came from a man aged 18 to 29 who received the YFV17D yellow fever vaccine. The V call is TRBV7-6, the J call TRBJ2-1; D is perhaps TRBD1 (6 bases). The CDR3 DNA follows: TGTGCCAGCAGCTTAGTATCCGGGCCAGGGGAAAATGAGCAGTTCTTC. This translates into CASSLVSGPGENEQFF.